This is a list of T cell receptor beta chains from one sample in a study of blood T cell repertoires in COVID-19. Profiled with immunoSEQ multiplex PCR; TCRdb holds only in-frame clones, not every one. This sample has hundreds of thousands of clones; roughly 90% occur once, and the top ten carry over 1%. The sample was peripheral blood. Receptor source: a man in his forties or fifties with acute or convalescent COVID-19. The CDR3 runs from the conserved cysteine through the conserved F or W. D genes are given only for firm matches. The size of a clone is reported for some rows only, either as once, few or many, or as a class for expanded clones.

d_call	clone_size	j_call	v_call	cdr3_nt	cdr3_aa
-	-	TRBJ2-2	TRBV29-1	TGCAGCGTTCGGAGAACCGGGGAGCTGTTTTTT	CSVRRTGELFF
-	-	TRBJ1-1	TRBV5-1	TGCGCCAGCAGCCCGGGACTTCTGAACACTGAAGCTTTCTTT	CASSPGLLNTEAFF
TRBD1	-	TRBJ1-2	TRBV19	TGTGCCAGTAGTATTTTGACAGGGGCCGCTCTTCAAAACTATGGCTACACCTTC	CASSILTGAALQNYGYTF
-	-	TRBJ2-3	TRBV5-1	TGCGCCAGCAGCTTCTCCACAGATACGCAGTATTTT	CASSFSTDTQYF
-	few	TRBJ1-1	TRBV5-1	TGCGCCAGCAGCTTGGGCAGTAACCGTCTTTACACTGAAGCTTTCTTT	CASSLGSNRLYTEAFF
-	-	TRBJ1-5	TRBV7-9	TGTGCCAGCAGCGGGCAGGCAGGAACCCCCGATCAGCCCCAGCATTTT	CASSGQAGTPDQPQHF
TRBD2	many	TRBJ2-3	TRBV15	TGTGCCACCAGCGGAGAGCGGGGGGCCACAGATACGCAGTATTTT	CATSGERGATDTQYF
-	-	TRBJ2-2	TRBV3-1/TRBV3-2	TGTGCCACGCGGGGTCCTCATTTAAACACCGGGGAGCTGTTTTTT	CATRGPHLNTGELFF
-	-	TRBJ2-1	TRBV5-4	TGTGCCAGCACCCGGAGGGCTGGGGAAAATGAGCAGTTCTTC	CASTRRAGENEQFF
TRBD1	-	TRBJ1-2	TRBV6-1	TGTGCCAGCAGTGAAGCCACAGGGGGCAGCTATGGCTACACCTTC	CASSEATGGSYGYTF
-	-	TRBJ2-5	TRBV9	TGTGCCAGCAGCGTAGTTTGCAGACAAGAGACCCAGTACTTC	CASSVVCRQETQYF
TRBD1	-	TRBJ2-2	TRBV11-2	TGTGCCAGCAGCTTAGGGACAGGACGAGGGACCGGGGAGCTGTTTTTT	CASSLGTGRGTGELFF
-	-	TRBJ1-3	TRBV6-1	TGTGCCAGCAGTGATATGGTGAGAGAGAGAAACACCATATATTTT	CASSDMVRERNTIYF
TRBD1	-	TRBJ2-6	TRBV19	TGTGCCAGTAGCATAACAGGGGGCTTTGGGGCCAACGTCCTGACTTTC	CASSITGGFGANVLTF
TRBD1	-	TRBJ2-5	TRBV9	TGTGCCAGCAGCGAAAGCTCTGGGACAGGGGAGACCCAGTACTTC	CASSESSGTGETQYF
-	-	TRBJ1-2	TRBV5-4	TGTGCCAGCAGCTTGAGTACAGCCTATGGCTACACCTTC	CASSLSTAYGYTF
-	-	TRBJ1-2	TRBV3-1/TRBV3-2	TGTGCCAGCAGCGAAGCGGGGGTGATTATGAATGGCTACACCTTC	CASSEAGVIMNGYTF
-	-	TRBJ2-2	TRBV5-5	TGTGCCAGCAGCCTTAGGGCCCTGGACACCGGGACCGGGGAGCTGTTTTTT	CASSLRALDTGTGELFF